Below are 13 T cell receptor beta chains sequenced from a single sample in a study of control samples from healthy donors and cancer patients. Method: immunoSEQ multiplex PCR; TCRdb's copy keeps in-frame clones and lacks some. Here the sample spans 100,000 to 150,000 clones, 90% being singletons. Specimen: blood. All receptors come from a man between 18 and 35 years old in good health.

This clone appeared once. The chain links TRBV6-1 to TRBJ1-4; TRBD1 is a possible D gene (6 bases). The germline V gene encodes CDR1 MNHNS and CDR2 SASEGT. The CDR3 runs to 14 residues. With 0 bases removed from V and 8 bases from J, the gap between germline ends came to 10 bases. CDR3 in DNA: TGTGCCAGCAGTGAAGCCGGGACACCCGAAAAACTGTTTTTT. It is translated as CASSEAGTPEKLFF.

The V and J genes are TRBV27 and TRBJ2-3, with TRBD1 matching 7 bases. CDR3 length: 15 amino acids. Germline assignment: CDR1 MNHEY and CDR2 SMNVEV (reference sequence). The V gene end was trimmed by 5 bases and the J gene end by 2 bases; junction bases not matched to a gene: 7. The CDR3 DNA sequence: TGTGCCAGCAGTCCTATGACAGGGTTCACAGATACGCAGTATTTT. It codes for CASSPMTGFTDTQYF.

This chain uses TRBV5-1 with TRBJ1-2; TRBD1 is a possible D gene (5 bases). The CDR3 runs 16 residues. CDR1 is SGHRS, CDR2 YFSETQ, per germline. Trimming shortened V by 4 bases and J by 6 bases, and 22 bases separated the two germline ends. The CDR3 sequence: CASSELDPGTRDGYTF. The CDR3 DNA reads TGCGCCAGCAGCGAACTAGATCCAGGGACTCGAGATGGCTACACCTTC.

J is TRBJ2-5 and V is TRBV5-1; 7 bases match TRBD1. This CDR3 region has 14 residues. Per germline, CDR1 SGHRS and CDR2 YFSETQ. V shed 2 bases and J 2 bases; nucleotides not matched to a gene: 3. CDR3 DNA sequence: TGCGCCAGCAGCTTAAGGGACAGTCAAGAGACCCAGTACTTC. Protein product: CASSLRDSQETQYF.

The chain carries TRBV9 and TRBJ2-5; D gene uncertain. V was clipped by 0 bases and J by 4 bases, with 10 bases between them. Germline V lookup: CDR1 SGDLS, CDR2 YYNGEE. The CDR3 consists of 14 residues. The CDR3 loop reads CASSVGPPSETQYF. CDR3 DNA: TGTGCCAGCAGCGTAGGACCCCCTTCAGAGACCCAGTACTTC.

The CDR3 protein is CASRGTGNYGYTF. In nucleotides, the CDR3 is TGTGCCAGCAGGGGGACAGGAAACTATGGCTACACCTTC. The chain carries TRBV28 and TRBJ1-2; 8 bases are a match to TRBD1. CDR1 and CDR2 from the germline V gene are MDHEN and SYDVKM. Germline trimming cut 6 bases from V and 2 bases from J; bases unmatched to any gene: 2. This CDR3 is 13 amino acids long.

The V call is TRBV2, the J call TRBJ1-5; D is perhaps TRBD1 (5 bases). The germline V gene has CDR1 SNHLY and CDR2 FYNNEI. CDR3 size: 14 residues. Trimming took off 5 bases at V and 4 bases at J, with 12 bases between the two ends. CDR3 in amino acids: CASSRDGQNQPQHF. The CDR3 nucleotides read TGTGCCAGCAGTCGGGACGGTCAAAATCAGCCCCAGCATTTT.

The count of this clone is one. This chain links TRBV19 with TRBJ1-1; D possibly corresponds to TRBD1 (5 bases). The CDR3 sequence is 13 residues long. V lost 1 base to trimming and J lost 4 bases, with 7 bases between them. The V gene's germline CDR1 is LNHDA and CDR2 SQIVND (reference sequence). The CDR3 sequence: CASSIGGGTEAFF. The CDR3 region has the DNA TGTGCCAGTAGTATAGGGGGGGGCACTGAAGCTTTCTTT.

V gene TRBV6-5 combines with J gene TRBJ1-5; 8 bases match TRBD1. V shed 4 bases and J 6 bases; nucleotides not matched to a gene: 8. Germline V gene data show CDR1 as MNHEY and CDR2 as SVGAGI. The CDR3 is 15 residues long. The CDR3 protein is CASSSNRGDSQPQHF. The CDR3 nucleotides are TGTGCCAGCAGTTCCAACAGGGGGGATAGTCAGCCCCAGCATTTT.

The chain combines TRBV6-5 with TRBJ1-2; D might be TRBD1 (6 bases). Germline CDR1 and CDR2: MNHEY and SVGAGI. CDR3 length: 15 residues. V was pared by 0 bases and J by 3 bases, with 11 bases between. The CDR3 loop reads CASSYSGGRDYGYTF. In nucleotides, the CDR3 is TGTGCCAGCAGTTACTCGGGGGGGCGCGACTATGGCTACACCTTC.

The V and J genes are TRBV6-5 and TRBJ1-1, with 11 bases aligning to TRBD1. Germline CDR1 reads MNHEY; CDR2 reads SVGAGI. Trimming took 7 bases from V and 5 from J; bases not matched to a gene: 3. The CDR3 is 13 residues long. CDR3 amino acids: CASKDRGQTEAFF. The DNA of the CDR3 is TGTGCCAGCAAGGACAGGGGGCAAACTGAAGCTTTCTTT.

The CDR3 DNA sequence: TGTGCCAGCAGGGGACTCAAGGGGGACGCTTTCTTT. Protein product: CASRGLKGDAFF. The chain recombines TRBV6-4 with TRBJ1-1; D possibly corresponds to TRBD1 (6 bases). The CDR3 has 12 residues. Germline V gene sequence: CDR1 MRHNA, CDR2 SNTAGT. V lost 6 bases, J lost 11 bases, and 16 bases lay in between.

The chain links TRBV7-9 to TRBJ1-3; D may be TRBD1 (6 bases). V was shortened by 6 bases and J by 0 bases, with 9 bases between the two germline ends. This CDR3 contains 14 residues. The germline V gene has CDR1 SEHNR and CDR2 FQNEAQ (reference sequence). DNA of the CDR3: TGTGCCAGCAGTCAACAGGGCTCTGGAAACACCATATATTTT. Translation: CASSQQGSGNTIYF.